This is a list of T cell receptor beta chains from one sample in a study of Ad26.COV2.S vaccination and SARS-CoV-2 variants. The repertoire was sequenced with immunoSEQ multiplex PCR; TCRdb's copy has only in-frame clones and lacks some. Of around 400,000 clones detected, roughly 80% appear once; the ten largest clones hold approximately 7%. Sample: peripheral blood, taken in a trial of Ad26.COV2.S vaccine versus placebo. The receptor set was obtained from a person between 18 and 59 years old who received the Ad26.COV2.S COVID-19 vaccine or a placebo. CDR3s include the opening cysteine and the closing phenylalanine or tryptophan. Fields, in order: clone size, D gene, V gene, J gene, CDR3 protein, CDR3 DNA. The D gene is left open where the match is weak. Only some rows state a clone size, as once, few, many or a class for expanded clones.

>-|-|TRBV4-3|TRBJ2-5
CASSQDLAAGRQTQYF
TGCGCCAGCAGCCAAGATCTGGCGGCAGGGAGGCAGACCCAGTACTTC
>-|-|TRBV13|TRBJ2-7
CASRPRGEGYEQYF
TGTGCCAGCAGGCCTAGGGGGGAAGGCTACGAGCAGTACTTC
>-|-|TRBV6-5|TRBJ1-2
CASIGQGQGSVGYTF
TGTGCCAGCATAGGGCAGGGTCAAGGTTCGGTAGGCTACACCTTC
>-|-|TRBV3-1/TRBV3-2|TRBJ2-5
CASSHGETQYF
TGTGCCAGCAGCCACGGAGAGACCCAGTACTTC
>once|-|TRBV6-2/TRBV6-3|TRBJ2-1
CASSYAQGTYNEQFF
TGTGCCAGCAGTTACGCTCAGGGCACCTACAATGAGCAGTTCTTC
>-|-|TRBV3-1/TRBV3-2|TRBJ2-2
CASSPLSGELFF
TGTGCCAGCAGCCCCCTCTCCGGGGAGCTGTTTTTT
>-|-|TRBV5-1|TRBJ1-4
CASSLSGGNEKLFF
TGCGCCAGCAGCTTGTCCGGAGGTAATGAAAAACTGTTTTTT
>-|TRBD1|TRBV10-2|TRBJ1-2
CASRETGNNYGYTF
TGCGCCAGCAGAGAGACAGGGAACAACTATGGCTACACCTTC
>-|-|TRBV9|TRBJ1-2
CASSPPSYGYTF
TGTGCCAGCAGCCCCCCGAGCTATGGCTACACCTTC
>-|TRBD2|TRBV5-1|TRBJ2-3
CASSWRGEGTDTQYF
TGCGCCAGCAGCTGGCGGGGGGAGGGCACAGATACGCAGTATTTT
>-|-|TRBV15|TRBJ1-5
CATSPDWGAGQPQHF
TGTGCCACCAGCCCTGACTGGGGGGCCGGTCAGCCCCAGCATTTT
>-|-|TRBV2|TRBJ2-1
CASKRGGSSYNEQFF
TGTGCCAGCAAGAGGGGCGGAAGCTCCTACAATGAGCAGTTCTTC
>-|TRBD2|TRBV5-1|TRBJ2-1
CASSLAAGGNEQFF
TGCGCCAGCAGCTTGGCAGCGGGAGGAAATGAGCAGTTCTTC
>-|-|TRBV5-1|TRBJ2-5
CASSQTSQETQYF
TGCGCCAGCAGCCAGACTTCGCAAGAGACCCAGTACTTC
>-|-|TRBV2|TRBJ1-1
CASSPRGAEAFF
TGTGCCAGCAGTCCTAGGGGGGCTGAAGCTTTCTTT
>few|-|TRBV19|TRBJ1-1
CASSISAGTEAFF
TGTGCCAGTAGTATCTCGGCGGGCACTGAAGCTTTCTTT
>-|-|TRBV6-6|TRBJ1-5
CASSPNSNQPQHF
TGTGCCAGCAGTCCAAATAGCAATCAGCCCCAGCATTTT
>-|TRBD2|TRBV7-9|TRBJ2-1
CASSYGLAGANEQFF
TGTGCCAGCAGCTACGGACTAGCGGGGGCCAATGAGCAGTTCTTC
>-|-|TRBV2|TRBJ1-1
CASSVAGRLNTEAFF
TGTGCCAGCAGTGTTGCAGGCAGACTGAACACTGAAGCTTTCTTT
>-|-|TRBV5-1|TRBJ2-7
CASSLGASALGEQYF
TGCGCCAGCAGCTTGGGGGCTAGCGCCCTCGGCGAGCAGTACTTC
>once|-|TRBV7-2|TRBJ2-5
CASSRSMGTQYF
TGTGCCAGCAGCCGGTCCATGGGGACCCAGTACTTC
>-|TRBD2|TRBV5-4|TRBJ2-2
CASSPVGSGSSPGELFF
TGTGCCAGCAGCCCAGTGGGGAGCGGGAGCTCCCCCGGGGAGCTGTTTTTT
>-|TRBD1|TRBV7-2|TRBJ1-2
CASSLAITGDYTF
TGTGCCAGCAGCTTAGCGATTACAGGGGACTACACCTTC
>-|-|TRBV7-9|TRBJ2-7
CASRPDSVYEQYF
TGTGCCAGCAGACCCGACAGTGTCTACGAGCAGTACTTC
>-|TRBD1|TRBV5-1|TRBJ2-7
CASSFPGTGKNEQYF
TGCGCCAGCAGCTTTCCCGGGACAGGAAAAAACGAGCAGTACTTC
>-|TRBD1|TRBV19|TRBJ1-2
CASSIGQGNGYTF
TGTGCCAGTAGTATTGGACAGGGGAATGGCTACACCTTC
>-|-|TRBV3-1/TRBV3-2|TRBJ1-2
CASSNYYGYTF
TGTGCCAGCAGCAACTACTATGGCTACACCTTC
>-|-|TRBV27|TRBJ2-6
CASSPRDQRANVLTF
TGTGCCAGCAGTCCTCGGGACCAAAGGGCCAACGTCCTGACTTTC
>-|TRBD2|TRBV11-3|TRBJ2-7
CASSLVGTSGRNEQYF
TGTGCCAGCAGCTTAGTCGGGACTAGCGGGAGGAACGAGCAGTACTTC
>-|TRBD1|TRBV11-2|TRBJ2-1
CASSPDRGEQFF
TGTGCCAGCAGCCCAGACAGGGGTGAGCAGTTCTTC
>-|-|TRBV25-1|TRBJ1-1
CASSEVWGTEAFF
TGTGCCAGCAGTGAAGTTTGGGGAACTGAAGCTTTCTTT
>-|-|TRBV7-2|TRBJ1-5
CASSLDSQPQHF
TGTGCCAGCAGCTTAGACTCGCAGCCCCAGCATTTT
>-|-|TRBV18|TRBJ2-3
CASSPPGSDTQYF
TGTGCCAGCTCACCACCTGGATCGGATACGCAGTATTTT
>-|-|TRBV19|TRBJ1-5
CASSMTSNQPQHF
TGTGCCAGTAGTATGACTAGCAATCAGCCCCAGCATTTT
>-|-|TRBV7-9|TRBJ1-4
CASSLALNEKLFF
TGTGCCAGCAGCTTAGCTCTGAATGAAAAACTGTTTTTT